The rows below give T cell receptor beta chains drawn from one sample of a study of vaccination and CD4 T cells after COVID-19. MiXCR, applied by TCRdb to the PCR reads, yields one record per CDR3 protein. The data contain around 25,000 distinct CDR3 sequences, 35% to 55% of them singletons. For these TCRs, the target antigens are not known. Sequenced material: CD4+ T cells from blood, cultured in vitro. The receptors here all came from a human donor who had recovered from COVID-19. Both conserved end residues are trimmed from each CDR3. A D gene is named only where the DNA matches it firmly. Clone size is stated in some rows and not others, as once, few, many or a class when expanded.

v_call	cdr3_length	clone_size	j_call	d_call	cdr3_aa
TRBV7-3	14	.	TRBJ2-3	TRBD1	ASSPVTGGARDTQY
TRBV4-2	13	.	TRBJ1-2	.	ASAERWSLNYGYT
TRBV5-1	13	few	TRBJ1-6	TRBD1	ASSLGQGGSSPLH
TRBV11-3	13	.	TRBJ2-1	TRBD2	ASSLLAGTYNEQF
TRBV4-2	12	.	TRBJ1-2	TRBD1	ASSPPTGANGYT
TRBV7-9	12	.	TRBJ2-6	.	AGTRPSGANVLT
TRBV6-5	10	.	TRBJ2-1	.	ASSSYGSLQF
TRBV27	14	.	TRBJ1-1	.	ASATWVSWAWTEAF
TRBV4-1	14	.	TRBJ2-3	.	ASSQETGFYTDTQY
TRBV2	11	.	TRBJ1-1	.	ASKGGVGTEAF
TRBV7-2	13	few	TRBJ1-2	.	ASSFLGRLDYGYT
TRBV6-1	11	.	TRBJ1-2	.	ASTKGGNYGYT
TRBV18	12	.	TRBJ1-1	.	ASSPPHQGTEAF
TRBV11-2	13	few	TRBJ2-7	TRBD1	ASSLIQGAVYEQY
TRBV6-2/TRBV6-3	10	few	TRBJ1-1	.	ASSYASGRAF
TRBV6-1	13	few	TRBJ1-5	.	ATSPGVWSNQPQH
TRBV20-1	12	.	TRBJ1-5	TRBD1	SALGTGMDQPQH
TRBV6-1	13	.	TRBJ2-1	TRBD1	ASRETGGGYNEQF
TRBV19	16	few	TRBJ2-7	TRBD1	ASSLAGTGGANNYEQY
TRBV20-1	13	few	TRBJ1-1	TRBD1	SAGARGQGLFKAF
TRBV20-1	9	.	TRBJ2-7	TRBD1	SARDGDSQY
TRBV4-1	11	.	TRBJ1-3	.	ASSQDVGGTIY
TRBV28	15	.	TRBJ1-6	.	ASSHAGKSSYNSPLH
TRBV7-2	10	few	TRBJ1-2	.	ASSLEGNGYT
TRBV7-8	13	.	TRBJ2-1	.	ASSGRGTNFNEQF
TRBV20-1	12	few	TRBJ2-2	TRBD1	SAGTGVNTGELF
TRBV27	12	few	TRBJ1-5	.	ASRLRESNQPQH
TRBV6-1	12	.	TRBJ2-4	.	ASRLGPAKNIQY
TRBV9	11	.	TRBJ1-6	.	ASSPHTGSPLH
TRBV5-1	13	.	TRBJ2-2	.	ASSSAGRNTGELF
TRBV7-9	12	few	TRBJ1-2	.	ASSREGFDYGYT
TRBV7-9	11	.	TRBJ2-1	.	ASSPRAYNEQF
TRBV5-1	11	few	TRBJ1-1	.	ASSSDGNTEAF
TRBV11-2	13	few	TRBJ2-7	TRBD2	ASSEQRDLAYEQY
TRBV5-1	13	.	TRBJ2-7	.	ASSSGGAGNYEQY
TRBV7-3	14	few	TRBJ2-3	TRBD2	ASSSLAGAFTDTQY
TRBV6-5	14	.	TRBJ2-7	.	ASSSFFHGRSYEQY
TRBV20-1	14	.	TRBJ1-5	.	SAPTDGSYSNQPQH
TRBV10-3	14	.	TRBJ2-1	.	AISDGTRSSYNEQF
TRBV20-1	12	.	TRBJ2-5	.	SASPGGDRETQY
TRBV6-1	11	few	TRBJ1-1	.	ASSETRSREAF
TRBV2	11	.	TRBJ2-7	TRBD1	ASNRQGANEQY
TRBV7-9	12	.	TRBJ2-2	.	ASRKWGNTGELF
TRBV9	16	.	TRBJ1-5	TRBD1	ASSVGGTGGGCNQPQH
TRBV21-1	9	.	TRBJ1-1	.	ASSRDGEAF
TRBV5-4	13	.	TRBJ2-1	.	ASSHRDLTGNEQF
TRBV5-4	13	.	TRBJ1-6	.	ASSRNLGSNSPLH
TRBV27	13	.	TRBJ2-1	.	ASSPPPRGGAEQF
TRBV6-1	12	few	TRBJ1-1	.	ASTEQVSGTEAF
TRBV7-2	12	.	TRBJ1-2	.	ASSLEVQNYGYT
TRBV6-2/TRBV6-3	11	few	TRBJ1-2	.	ASSYSLDTGYT
TRBV19	13	few	TRBJ1-1	TRBD1	ASSPWTGGVTEAF
TRBV28	13	.	TRBJ1-5	.	ASSADPRVSQPQH
TRBV29-1	9	.	TRBJ1-1	.	SIGGNTEAF
TRBV7-3	12	.	TRBJ2-5	.	ASSLRGGEETQY